This is a list of T cell receptor beta chains from one sample in a study of blood T cell repertoires in COVID-19. Here immunoSEQ multiplex PCR was the method, and the copy in TCRdb shows in-frame clones only, minus some. The sample has 150,000 to 200,000 clones; 70% to 90% are singletons. The specimen was peripheral blood. The receptors originated from a human donor in a cohort sampled during active COVID-19. Both conserved end residues are part of each CDR3. A D gene is named only where the DNA matches it firmly. Clone size appears in some rows only: once, few, many, or a class for an expanded clone.

TRBJ1-2 TRBD1 - TRBV7-8 CASSPDRGSYGYTF TGTGCCAGCAGCCCGGACAGGGGGTCCTATGGCTACACCTTC
TRBJ2-4 - - TRBV5-1 CASSLEAGLAKNIQYF TGCGCCAGCAGCTTGGAGGCAGGGTTAGCCAAAAACATTCAGTACTTC
TRBJ1-4 TRBD1 - TRBV7-7 CASSLGQGANEKLFF TGTGCTAGCAGCTTAGGGCAGGGGGCGAATGAAAAACTGTTTTTT
TRBJ2-7 - - TRBV27 CASSFSGSYEQYF TGTGCCAGCAGTTTTTCGGGGTCCTACGAGCAGTACTTC
TRBJ2-7 TRBD2 - TRBV9 CASSVGVGTSGGRLSYEQYF TGTGCCAGCAGCGTTGGAGTCGGGACTAGCGGGGGGCGATTATCCTACGAGCAGTACTTC
TRBJ2-7 TRBD1 - TRBV27 CASSSHRGRGSYEQYF TGTGCCAGCAGTTCTCACAGGGGGCGAGGATCCTACGAGCAGTACTTC
TRBJ2-7 - - TRBV18 CASCGTSFSEQYF TGTGCCAGCTGCGGGACCAGTTTTTCCGAGCAGTACTTC
TRBJ1-2 TRBD1 - TRBV6-5 CASAPTGVYGYTF TGTGCCAGCGCCCCCACAGGGGTCTATGGCTACACCTTC
TRBJ2-7 - - TRBV29-1 CSVADSPISYEQYF TGCAGCGTTGCGGACAGCCCAATCTCCTACGAGCAGTACTTC
TRBJ1-4 - once TRBV28 CASSQGTYEKLFF TGTGCCAGCAGTCAGGGGACGTATGAAAAACTGTTTTTT
TRBJ1-6 TRBD1 - TRBV18 CASSPTGSINSPLHF TGTGCCAGCTCACCGACAGGGTCTATTAATTCACCCCTCCACTTT
TRBJ1-1 - - TRBV20-1 CSASPRDGRLTEAFF TGCAGTGCTAGTCCTAGGGACGGGAGGCTAACTGAAGCTTTCTTT
TRBJ2-2 - - TRBV9 CASSKGGGELFF TGTGCCAGCAGTAAAGGGGGCGGGGAGCTGTTTTTT
TRBJ1-6 - - TRBV7-2 CASSPSTGSSYNSPLHF TGTGCCAGCAGCCCATCTACAGGAAGCTCCTATAATTCACCCCTCCACTTT
TRBJ1-6 - few TRBV11-2 CASSQRGQKNSPLHF TGTGCCAGCAGTCAAAGAGGACAGAAAAATTCACCCCTCCACTTT
TRBJ2-7 - - TRBV4-3 CASSQEVTVFSYEQYF TGCGCCAGCAGCCAAGAGGTGACAGTCTTCTCCTACGAGCAGTACTTC
TRBJ2-1 - - TRBV19 CASSIGGAGEQFF TGTGCCAGTAGTATTGGGGGGGCTGGGGAGCAGTTCTTC
TRBJ2-2 TRBD1 few TRBV6-2/TRBV6-3 CASSYPKGAQNTGELFF TGTGCCAGCAGTTACCCGAAGGGGGCGCAGAACACCGGGGAGCTGTTTTTT
TRBJ1-6 - once TRBV6-6 CASGGSINNSPLHF TGTGCCAGCGGAGGGAGCATAAATAATTCACCCCTCCACTTT
TRBJ1-1 - - TRBV6-5 CASSSPGGNTEAFF TGTGCCAGCAGTAGCCCCGGGGGGAACACTGAAGCTTTCTTT
TRBJ2-7 - once TRBV12-2 CASRFRTSGIDEQYF TGTGCAAGTCGCTTCCGGACTAGCGGGATAGACGAGCAGTACTTC
TRBJ1-6 - - TRBV9 CASSVEGDTNSPLHF TGTGCCAGCAGCGTAGAGGGGGATACGAATTCACCCCTCCACTTT
TRBJ2-7 - - TRBV3-1/TRBV3-2 CASSLMPGYEQYF TGTGCCAGCAGCCTCATGCCGGGCTACGAGCAGTACTTC
TRBJ1-1 TRBD1 - TRBV5-1 CASRPRQGNTEAFF TGCGCCAGCAGGCCACGACAGGGTAACACTGAAGCTTTCTTT
TRBJ1-5 TRBD1 - TRBV6-2/TRBV6-3 CASSYAGQGRSQPQHF TGTGCCAGCAGTTACGCGGGACAGGGGAGAAGTCAGCCCCAGCATTTT
TRBJ2-3 TRBD1 - TRBV7-9 CASSLTSGTGNTDTQYF TGTGCCAGCAGCCTAACCTCCGGGACAGGGAACACAGATACGCAGTATTTT
TRBJ2-7 TRBD1 - TRBV28 CASRKTGAYEQYF TGTGCCAGCAGGAAGACAGGGGCCTACGAGCAGTACTTC
TRBJ2-3 - - TRBV5-8 CASSLRQATDTQYF TGTGCCAGCAGCTTGCGACAGGCCACAGATACGCAGTATTTT
TRBJ2-3 - - TRBV5-4 CAAQGSADTQYF TGTGCCGCCCAGGGGAGCGCAGATACGCAGTATTTT
TRBJ1-2 TRBD1 - TRBV9 CASSTQGIYGYTF TGTGCCAGCAGCACACAGGGGATCTATGGCTACACCTTC
TRBJ1-2 TRBD1 - TRBV10-3 CAISGKGQGYGYTF TGTGCCATCAGCGGAAAGGGACAGGGCTATGGCTACACCTTC